This T cell receptor (beta chain) was identified in a study of T cell responses to AZD1222 COVID-19 vaccine. For the study at large: Pooling was applied to second doses at about 4 or about 12 weeks.

CDR3 size: 15 residues. CDR1 and CDR2 (germline): LNHDA, SQIVND (reference sequence). Trimming at V came to 10 bases and at J to 2 bases, leaving 13 bases not matched to a gene. TCRdb keeps only in-frame clones here, not all; method: immunoSEQ multiplex PCR. The sample lists about 85,000 clones; roughly nine tenths were seen once. Study results and limitations: Sampling captured repertoires only after the peak T cell response.

About this clone: Its cognate antigen is unknown.

The TCR was taken from an adult in good health. This specimen consisted of peripheral blood, obtained on day 0 of AZD1222 vaccination. The chain recombines TRBV19 with TRBJ2-7; 8 nucleotides line up with TRBD1. Here the CDR3 reads CATQVGDRSPYEQYF. CDR3 DNA sequence: TGTGCCACCCAGGTAGGGGACAGGTCCCCCTACGAGCAGTACTTC.